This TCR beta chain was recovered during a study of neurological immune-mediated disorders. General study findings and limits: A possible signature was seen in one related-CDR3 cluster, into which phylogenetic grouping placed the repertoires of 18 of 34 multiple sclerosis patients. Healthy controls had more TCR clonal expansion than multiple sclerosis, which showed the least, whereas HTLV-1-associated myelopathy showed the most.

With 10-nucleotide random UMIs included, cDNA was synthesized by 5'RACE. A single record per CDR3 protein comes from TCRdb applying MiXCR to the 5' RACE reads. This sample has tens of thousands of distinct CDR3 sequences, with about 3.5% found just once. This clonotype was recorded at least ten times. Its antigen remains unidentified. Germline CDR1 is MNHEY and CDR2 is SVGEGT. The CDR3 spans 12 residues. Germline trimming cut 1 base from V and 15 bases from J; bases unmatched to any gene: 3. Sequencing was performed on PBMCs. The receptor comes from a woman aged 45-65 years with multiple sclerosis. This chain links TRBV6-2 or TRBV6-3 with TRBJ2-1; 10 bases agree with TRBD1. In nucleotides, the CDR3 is TGTGCCAGCAGTTACTTGACAGGGGGCTGGTTCTTC. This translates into CASSYLTGGWFF.